Listed below are T cell receptor beta chains from one sample, sequenced in a study of cytomegalovirus exposure and HLA in healthy donors. The protocol was immunoSEQ multiplex PCR, while the TCRdb copy is restricted to in-frame clones and leaves out a portion. The repertoire holds approximately 150,000 clones, approximately 86% seen once, with roughly 2.5% in the top ten. Sequencing was performed on PBMCs. Source of these receptors: a man aged 18 to 35 in good health and CMV-seropositive. The CDR3 runs from the conserved cysteine through the conserved F or W. The order of the fields is CDR3 length, clone size, V gene, D gene, J gene, CDR3 protein, CDR3 DNA. A D gene is named only where the DNA matches it firmly. Where a row states a size, it is once, few, many or the class of an expanded clone; other rows omit it.

len: 13
abundance: once
v_gene: TRBV7-2
d_gene: NA
j_gene: TRBJ2-5
CDR3aa: CASSFQGGETQYF
CDR3nt: TGTGCCAGCAGCTTTCAGGGGGGAGAGACCCAGTACTTC

len: 14
abundance: NA
v_gene: TRBV7-2
d_gene: NA
j_gene: TRBJ1-2
CDR3aa: CASRSGVLRRGYTF
CDR3nt: TGTGCCAGCCGTTCGGGGGTATTAAGACGCGGCTACACCTTC

len: 14
abundance: NA
v_gene: TRBV15
d_gene: NA
j_gene: TRBJ1-1
CDR3aa: CATSRDIGQTEAFF
CDR3nt: TGTGCCACCAGCAGAGACATCGGACAGACTGAAGCTTTCTTT

len: 15
abundance: NA
v_gene: TRBV28
d_gene: TRBD1
j_gene: TRBJ2-1
CDR3aa: CASSSGQHLGNEQFF
CDR3nt: TGTGCCAGCAGTTCGGGACAGCATTTGGGCAATGAGCAGTTCTTC

len: 13
abundance: NA
v_gene: TRBV28
d_gene: NA
j_gene: TRBJ2-7
CDR3aa: CASRIVSGYEQYF
CDR3nt: TGTGCCAGCAGAATCGTTTCGGGCTACGAGCAGTACTTC

len: 17
abundance: few
v_gene: TRBV7-9
d_gene: NA
j_gene: TRBJ2-1
CDR3aa: CASTIVRGQLLYNEQFF
CDR3nt: TGTGCCAGCACCATCGTGCGAGGGCAACTGCTCTACAATGAGCAGTTCTTC

len: 21
abundance: NA
v_gene: TRBV4-3
d_gene: TRBD2
j_gene: TRBJ2-7
CDR3aa: CASSQDGSGLAGGGYPYEQYF
CDR3nt: TGCGCCAGCAGCCAAGATGGAAGTGGACTAGCGGGAGGGGGCTACCCATACGAGCAGTACTTC

len: 13
abundance: NA
v_gene: TRBV2
d_gene: NA
j_gene: TRBJ2-5
CDR3aa: CASLLGHQETQYF
CDR3nt: TGTGCCAGCCTCTTGGGGCACCAAGAGACCCAGTACTTC

len: 11
abundance: NA
v_gene: TRBV2
d_gene: NA
j_gene: TRBJ2-7
CDR3aa: CASQEGGEQYF
CDR3nt: TGTGCCAGCCAAGAAGGAGGCGAGCAGTACTTC

len: 15
abundance: NA
v_gene: TRBV27
d_gene: TRBD1
j_gene: TRBJ2-1
CDR3aa: CASSFGDRVYNEQFF
CDR3nt: TGTGCCAGCAGTTTTGGAGACAGGGTCTACAATGAGCAGTTCTTC

len: 13
abundance: NA
v_gene: TRBV27
d_gene: NA
j_gene: TRBJ2-7
CDR3aa: CASSLTSSYEQYF
CDR3nt: TGTGCCAGCAGTCTGACTAGCTCCTACGAGCAGTACTTC

len: 13
abundance: NA
v_gene: TRBV7-2
d_gene: TRBD1
j_gene: TRBJ1-4
CDR3aa: CASSSQGSESMFF
CDR3nt: TGTGCCAGCAGCTCACAGGGGAGTGAATCAATGTTTTTT

len: 13
abundance: few
v_gene: TRBV7-7
d_gene: TRBD2
j_gene: TRBJ2-7
CDR3aa: CASSPDLAGEQYF
CDR3nt: TGTGCTAGCAGCCCTGATCTAGCGGGTGAGCAGTACTTC

len: 13
abundance: NA
v_gene: TRBV25-1
d_gene: NA
j_gene: TRBJ1-2
CDR3aa: CASSEGGPYGYTF
CDR3nt: TGTGCCAGCAGTGAGGGGGGGCCTTATGGCTACACCTTC

len: 13
abundance: NA
v_gene: TRBV2
d_gene: TRBD2
j_gene: TRBJ2-7
CDR3aa: CASVTSGSYEQYF
CDR3nt: TGTGCCAGCGTGACTAGCGGGTCATACGAGCAGTACTTC

len: 15
abundance: once
v_gene: TRBV29-1
d_gene: NA
j_gene: TRBJ1-5
CDR3aa: CSVGGLGSSNQPQHF
CDR3nt: TGCAGCGTCGGGGGACTAGGGTCTAGCAATCAGCCCCAGCATTTT

len: 12
abundance: NA
v_gene: TRBV2
d_gene: NA
j_gene: TRBJ2-7
CDR3aa: CASRVESYEQYF
CDR3nt: TGTGCCAGCAGGGTAGAGTCCTACGAGCAGTACTTC

len: 13
abundance: once
v_gene: TRBV7-2
d_gene: TRBD1
j_gene: TRBJ1-5
CDR3aa: CASGQGPLGPQHF
CDR3nt: TGTGCCAGCGGACAGGGGCCTTTGGGGCCCCAGCATTTT

len: 14
abundance: NA
v_gene: TRBV9
d_gene: NA
j_gene: TRBJ2-3
CDR3aa: CASSVRQTTDTQYF
CDR3nt: TGTGCCAGCAGCGTGCGGCAGACGACAGATACGCAGTATTTT

len: 13
abundance: once
v_gene: TRBV10-3
d_gene: TRBD1
j_gene: TRBJ2-5
CDR3aa: CATWTGEEGTQYF
CDR3nt: TGTGCCACCTGGACAGGGGAGGAGGGGACCCAGTACTTC

len: 14
abundance: NA
v_gene: TRBV19
d_gene: NA
j_gene: TRBJ1-1
CDR3aa: CASSKVEANTEAFF
CDR3nt: TGTGCCAGTAGTAAAGTGGAGGCGAACACTGAAGCTTTCTTT

len: 15
abundance: NA
v_gene: TRBV7-9
d_gene: NA
j_gene: TRBJ2-7
CDR3aa: CASASTAGASYEQYF
CDR3nt: TGTGCCAGCGCCTCGACCGCAGGGGCCTCCTACGAGCAGTACTTC

len: 13
abundance: NA
v_gene: TRBV28
d_gene: NA
j_gene: TRBJ2-7
CDR3aa: CATQEGMDYEQYF
CDR3nt: TGTGCCACCCAGGAGGGCATGGACTACGAGCAGTACTTC

len: 15
abundance: medium-sized
v_gene: TRBV9
d_gene: NA
j_gene: TRBJ2-7
CDR3aa: CASSVGTRTVYEQYF
CDR3nt: TGTGCCAGCAGCGTAGGTACCCGGACAGTCTACGAGCAGTACTTC

len: 15
abundance: NA
v_gene: TRBV11-1
d_gene: TRBD1
j_gene: TRBJ2-7
CDR3aa: CASSLLGQGIYEQYF
CDR3nt: TGTGCCAGCAGCTTATTGGGACAGGGCATCTACGAGCAGTACTTC

len: 13
abundance: NA
v_gene: TRBV5-6
d_gene: NA
j_gene: TRBJ2-7
CDR3aa: CASSPGVGYEQYF
CDR3nt: TGTGCCAGCAGCCCGGGGGTCGGTTACGAGCAGTACTTC

len: 12
abundance: few
v_gene: TRBV29-1
d_gene: TRBD1
j_gene: TRBJ1-1
CDR3aa: CSVDGQDTEAFF
CDR3nt: TGCAGCGTTGATGGACAGGACACTGAAGCTTTCTTT

len: 12
abundance: few
v_gene: TRBV28
d_gene: NA
j_gene: TRBJ1-2
CDR3aa: CASSWQNYGYTF
CDR3nt: TGTGCCAGCAGTTGGCAGAACTATGGCTACACCTTC

len: 15
abundance: NA
v_gene: TRBV27
d_gene: NA
j_gene: TRBJ2-5
CDR3aa: CASSLGGGRGETQYF
CDR3nt: TGTGCCAGCAGTTTAGGGGGGGGCCGGGGTGAGACCCAGTACTTC

len: 15
abundance: NA
v_gene: TRBV6-6
d_gene: TRBD2
j_gene: TRBJ2-5
CDR3aa: CASVLAGGIRETQYF
CDR3nt: TGTGCCAGCGTCTTAGCGGGAGGTATACGAGAGACCCAGTACTTC

len: 13
abundance: NA
v_gene: TRBV18
d_gene: NA
j_gene: TRBJ1-1
CDR3aa: CASSPTVGTEAFF
CDR3nt: TGTGCCAGCTCACCAACGGTCGGCACTGAAGCTTTCTTT

len: 16
abundance: NA
v_gene: TRBV19
d_gene: TRBD2
j_gene: TRBJ2-5
CDR3aa: CASSISVAGGQETQYF
CDR3nt: TGTGCCAGTAGTATTTCGGTAGCGGGAGGCCAAGAGACCCAGTACTTC

len: 13
abundance: NA
v_gene: TRBV9
d_gene: TRBD1
j_gene: TRBJ2-7
CDR3aa: CASSTWGTDRKYF
CDR3nt: TGTGCCAGCTCAACGTGGGGGACAGATAGAAAGTACTTC

len: 11
abundance: NA
v_gene: TRBV27
d_gene: NA
j_gene: TRBJ2-7
CDR3aa: CASRSSYEQYF
CDR3nt: TGTGCCAGCAGGAGCTCCTACGAGCAGTACTTC

len: 16
abundance: NA
v_gene: TRBV5-4
d_gene: TRBD1
j_gene: TRBJ1-1
CDR3aa: CASSGAIGQGGPEAFF
CDR3nt: TGTGCCAGCAGCGGGGCTATCGGACAGGGGGGACCTGAAGCTTTCTTT

len: 11
abundance: NA
v_gene: TRBV6-5
d_gene: NA
j_gene: TRBJ1-1
CDR3aa: CASSYAGEAFF
CDR3nt: TGTGCCAGCAGTTACGCAGGGGAGGCTTTCTTT

len: 14
abundance: NA
v_gene: TRBV5-6
d_gene: NA
j_gene: TRBJ2-3
CDR3aa: CASSHYRTTDTQYF
CDR3nt: TGTGCCAGCAGCCATTACAGGACCACAGATACGCAGTATTTT

len: 13
abundance: NA
v_gene: TRBV29-1
d_gene: NA
j_gene: TRBJ2-3
CDR3aa: CSVDWDIKDTQYF
CDR3nt: TGCAGCGTTGATTGGGACATAAAGGATACGCAGTATTTT

len: 16
abundance: NA
v_gene: TRBV9
d_gene: TRBD2
j_gene: TRBJ2-5
CDR3aa: CASSGTSGGTQETQYF
CDR3nt: TGTGCCAGCAGCGGAACTAGCGGGGGGACTCAAGAGACCCAGTACTTC

len: 15
abundance: NA
v_gene: TRBV11-2
d_gene: NA
j_gene: TRBJ1-5
CDR3aa: CASSARREFYQPQHF
CDR3nt: TGTGCCAGCAGCGCGAGACGGGAGTTTTATCAGCCCCAGCATTTT

len: 13
abundance: NA
v_gene: TRBV6-5
d_gene: NA
j_gene: TRBJ2-5
CDR3aa: CASSTNRVETQYF
CDR3nt: TGTGCCAGCAGTACAAACAGGGTAGAGACCCAGTACTTC

len: 18
abundance: NA
v_gene: TRBV28
d_gene: TRBD1
j_gene: TRBJ2-7
CDR3aa: CASSPLQAWDRGDYEQYF
CDR3nt: TGTGCCAGCAGCCCACTCCAGGCCTGGGACAGGGGGGACTACGAGCAGTACTTC